A single TCR beta chain is shown here with its context. Its antigen is unidentified. The data were obtained in a study of CD8 T cells in ankylosing spondylitis. General observations from the study: A TCR beta motif of under 10 highly homologous variants appeared characteristic of ankylosing spondylitis blood.

Trimming removed 0 bases from V and 2 bases from J; junction bases left unmatched: 3. CDR1 ENHRY and CDR2 SYGVKD come from the germline V gene. This CDR3 is 16 amino acids long. One entry per CDR3 protein results from TCRdb running MiXCR on the 5' RACE reads. There are roughly 280,000 distinct CDR3 sequences in the sample; around 19% occur only once, and 7.8% lies in the top ten. The specimen sequenced was blood, either unsorted or a sorted T cell fraction (not recorded which). V usage is TRBV10-3 and J usage is TRBJ2-3; TRBD2 agrees at 9 bases. The clonotype originates from a male donor with ankylosing spondylitis or in good health (not recorded which). CDR3 in amino acids: CAISESSGGYTDTQYF. DNA of the CDR3: TGTGCCATCAGTGAGTCTAGCGGGGGTTACACAGATACGCAGTATTTT.